A selection of T cell receptor beta chains follows, all from one sample in a study of Graves' ophthalmopathy and Graves' hyperthyroidism. TCRdb re-called the multiplex PCR reads with MiXCR, one entry per CDR3 protein. The table records 400,000 to 500,000 distinct CDR3 sequences, around 21% of them present only once. The sequencing input was peripheral blood. These receptor sequences come from a woman aged 18-35 years with stable Graves' hyperthyroidism. CDR3s include the opening cysteine and the closing phenylalanine or tryptophan. D genes are given only for firm matches. The listing skips clone size in some rows; elsewhere it reads once, few, many or a size class.

TRBV7-2	many	TRBJ2-7	TRBD2	TGTGCCAGCAGCTTAGTGTCGGGGGACTATACCTACGAGCAGTACTTC	CASSLVSGDYTYEQYF
TRBV15	many	TRBJ1-5	NA	TGTGCCACCAGAGGGACACTCAATCAGCCCCAGCATTTT	CATRGTLNQPQHF
TRBV12-3/TRBV12-4	many	TRBJ1-1	TRBD1	TGTGCCAGCAGTTTGGCAGGGGGAGTTGGTGGCACTGAAGCTTTCTTT	CASSLAGGVGGTEAFF
TRBV4-2	many	TRBJ2-7	TRBD2	TGTGCCAGCAGCCAAGAGGGGACTAGCGGTTCCTACGAGCAGTACTTC	CASSQEGTSGSYEQYF
TRBV2	many	TRBJ1-1	NA	TGTGCCAGCTGTCCGACAGTTGGCACCTTCGGTGAAGCTTTCTTT	CASCPTVGTFGEAFF
TRBV4-2	NA	TRBJ2-2	TRBD2	TGTGCCAGCAGCCAAGGGATTTCGGGGCGGGAGCGTAACACCGGGGAGCTGTTTTTT	CASSQGISGRERNTGELFF
TRBV6-5	many	TRBJ1-1	TRBD1	TGTGCCAGCAGTTGGAACAGGGGGCACACTGAAGCTTTCTTT	CASSWNRGHTEAFF
TRBV15	NA	TRBJ2-7	NA	TGTGCCACCAGCAGAGCAGTCGACAACTCCTACGAGCAGTACTTC	CATSRAVDNSYEQYF
TRBV10-3	many	TRBJ2-7	NA	TGTGCCATCAGTGAGTCGAGAGACTCCTACGAGCAGTACTTC	CAISESRDSYEQYF
TRBV5-1	many	TRBJ1-2	NA	TGCGCCAGCAGCGAGGACCTGTTCGGCTACACCTTC	CASSEDLFGYTF
TRBV29-1	NA	TRBJ2-2	NA	TGCAGCGTTTCTGGGCTTGCCACCGGGGAGCTGTTTTTT	CSVSGLATGELFF
TRBV5-4	many	TRBJ2-4	NA	TGTGCCAGCAGTTCGAGCATCGACGTGGCCAAAAACATTCAGTACTTC	CASSSSIDVAKNIQYF
TRBV3-1	NA	TRBJ2-5	NA	TGTGCCAGCAGCCAAGATGTCCAGGACAGCTTTCCTCTCCAAGAGACCCAGTACTTC	CASSQDVQDSFPLQETQYF
TRBV6-1	NA	TRBJ2-7	TRBD2	TGTGCCAGCAGTGACCGACTAGCGGGAGGGTACGAGCAGTACTTC	CASSDRLAGGYEQYF
TRBV25-1	many	TRBJ2-7	NA	TGTGCCAGCAGTGAGTTCGGCGGGACAGAAATTTCCTACGAGCAGTACTTC	CASSEFGGTEISYEQYF
TRBV4-3	NA	TRBJ1-3	NA	TGCGCCAGCAGCCATGGCACGGACTCTGGAAACACCATATATTTT	CASSHGTDSGNTIYF
TRBV12-3/TRBV12-4	many	TRBJ2-7	TRBD2	TGTGCCAGCAGAGCGGGAGGGCCCTCCGAGCAGTACTTC	CASRAGGPSEQYF
TRBV6-5	many	TRBJ2-7	NA	TGTGCCAGCAGTTTGACAGGTCAAGTTATCTACGAGCAGTACTTC	CASSLTGQVIYEQYF
TRBV6-5	NA	TRBJ2-7	NA	TGTGCCAGCAGTTACCAGCGGGACAGTGACGAGCATTACTTC	CASSYQRDSDEHYF
TRBV5-6	many	TRBJ1-1	NA	TGTGCCAGCCGGGTTGAGGCCGCGGATCCTGAAGCTTTCTTT	CASRVEAADPEAFF
TRBV19	NA	TRBJ1-1	TRBD1	TGTGCCAGTAGTATGGCAGGGGGCAACACTGAAGCTTTCTTT	CASSMAGGNTEAFF
TRBV7-3	many	TRBJ2-1	TRBD2	TGTGCCAGCAGCCGTAGCGGGGGGAACAATGAGCAGTTCTTC	CASSRSGGNNEQFF
TRBV12-3/TRBV12-4	many	TRBJ1-6	TRBD1	TGTGCCAGCAGTCTGAATGGCGGGACAGGGCATCATAATTCACCCCTCCACTTT	CASSLNGGTGHHNSPLHF
TRBV30	NA	TRBJ2-5	TRBD1	TGTGCCTGGGACAGGGGAGGCGGGACCCGAAGAGAGACCCAGTACTTC	CAWDRGGGTRRETQYF
TRBV19	many	TRBJ1-1	TRBD1	TGTGCCAGCGCCAGACAGGGTGGGATGTGGACTGAAGCTTTCTTT	CASARQGGMWTEAFF
TRBV7-8	NA	TRBJ2-7	NA	TGTGCCAGCAACTCAAGGGGGGAAAGGAGCGAGCAGTACTTC	CASNSRGERSEQYF
TRBV28	many	TRBJ1-1	TRBD1	TGTGCCAGCAGTTCAGCGGGACAGGGAATTGAAGCTTTCTTT	CASSSAGQGIEAFF
TRBV19	many	TRBJ2-3	NA	TGTGCCAGTAGTATGGTAGGACTCTCGCAGTATTTT	CASSMVGLSQYF
TRBV15	NA	TRBJ2-5	NA	TGTGCCACCAGCAGAGATCGAGGCTTAGCAGAGACCCAGTACTTC	CATSRDRGLAETQYF
TRBV29-1	many	TRBJ2-2	NA	TGCAGCGTCAGGCGGTCGGGGACCGGGGAGCTGTTTTTT	CSVRRSGTGELFF
TRBV7-2	many	TRBJ2-7	NA	TGTGCCAGCAGCCCGGTGAGCACTCCGTTCTACGAGCAGTACTTC	CASSPVSTPFYEQYF
TRBV6-5	many	TRBJ2-7	NA	TGTGCCAGCAAACGGACTTACGCCTACGAGCAGTACTTC	CASKRTYAYEQYF
TRBV6-2/TRBV6-3	many	TRBJ2-6	NA	TGTGCCAGCAGTTACGGAGGGCCCCCTGGGGCCAACGTCCTGACTTTC	CASSYGGPPGANVLTF
TRBV30	NA	TRBJ2-5	TRBD2	TGTGCCTGGAGTGTATTGCGGGGGGGCCTGAGCGGAGAGACCCAGTACTTC	CAWSVLRGGLSGETQYF
TRBV28	many	TRBJ1-2	NA	TGTGCCAGCAGTTTGCGACAGGACTCTCTCTATGGCTACACCTTC	CASSLRQDSLYGYTF
TRBV3-1	NA	TRBJ1-2	NA	TGTGCCAGCAGCCAAAGGCCGTCGGTCCGTGTTGGCTACACCTTC	CASSQRPSVRVGYTF
TRBV30	many	TRBJ2-2	TRBD2	TGTGCCTCCGGACTAGCGGGAGTCCTAACCGGGGAGCTGTTTTTT	CASGLAGVLTGELFF
TRBV27	NA	TRBJ1-6	NA	TGTGCCAGCAGTTTTTATAGATTGGGGACACAATATAATTCACCCCTCCACTTT	CASSFYRLGTQYNSPLHF
TRBV12-3/TRBV12-4	many	TRBJ2-5	TRBD1	TGTGCCAGCAGTTTCCGACAGGGCGGAGAGACCCAGTACTTC	CASSFRQGGETQYF
TRBV7-9	few	TRBJ2-7	NA	TGTGCCAGCAGCGAAAGGACAGCCTCCTACGAGCAGTACTTC	CASSERTASYEQYF
TRBV6-1	many	TRBJ2-5	NA	TGTGCCAGCAGTGCCCAGGGTGAGGGAGAGACCCAGTACTTC	CASSAQGEGETQYF
TRBV28	many	TRBJ1-2	NA	TGTGCCAGCAGCGCCGGGACACTCAACTATGGCTACACCTTC	CASSAGTLNYGYTF